This entry is about one T cell receptor (beta chain). Its antigen is not known. It was with 60 Vbeta and 13 Jbeta primers that the PCR ran. Measured with immunoSEQ multiplex PCR; TCRdb has only the in-frame clones, and not every one. The repertoire holds 210,000 or so clones, more than 70% seen once, with 1% to 1.5% in the top ten. The CDR3 loop spans 19 amino acids. Losses at the gene ends were 0 bases for V and 2 bases for J; bases not matched to a gene: 16. Germline CDR1 is LGHNA and CDR2 is YNFKEQ. The data derive from a study of cytomegalovirus exposure and HLA in healthy donors. Study results and caveats: The study had only CMV serostatus as immune exposure information.

The clonotype originates from a human donor in good health. The material sequenced was PBMCs. This chain links TRBV4-2 with TRBJ2-7, with 7 bases lining up with TRBD2. CDR3 sequence: CASSQEGTLGVAGTYEQYF. The CDR3 nucleotides read TGTGCCAGCAGCCAAGAGGGGACCTTAGGGGTAGCGGGTACCTACGAGCAGTACTTC.